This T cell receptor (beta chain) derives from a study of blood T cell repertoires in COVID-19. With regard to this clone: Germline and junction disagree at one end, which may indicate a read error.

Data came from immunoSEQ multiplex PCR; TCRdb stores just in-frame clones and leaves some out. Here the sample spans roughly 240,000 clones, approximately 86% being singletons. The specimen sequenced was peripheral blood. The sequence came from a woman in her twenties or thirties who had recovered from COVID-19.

The CDR3 DNA follows: TGTGCCACCAACAGAGACAGGGCCAATCAGCCCCAGCATTTT. This translates into CATNRDRANQPQHF. V and J are TRBV15 and TRBJ1-5; 7 positions match TRBD1. The CDR3 covers 14 residues. Germline assignment: CDR1 LNHNV and CDR2 YYDKDF (reference sequence).